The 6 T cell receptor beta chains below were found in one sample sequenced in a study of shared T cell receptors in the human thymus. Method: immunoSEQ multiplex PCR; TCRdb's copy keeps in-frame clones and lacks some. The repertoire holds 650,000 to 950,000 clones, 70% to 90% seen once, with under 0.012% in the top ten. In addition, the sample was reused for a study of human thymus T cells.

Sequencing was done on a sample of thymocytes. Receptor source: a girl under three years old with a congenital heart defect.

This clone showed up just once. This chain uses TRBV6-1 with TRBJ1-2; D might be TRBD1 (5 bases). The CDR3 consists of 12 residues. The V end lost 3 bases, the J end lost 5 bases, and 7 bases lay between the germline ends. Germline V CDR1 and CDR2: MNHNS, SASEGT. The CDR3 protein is CASSDGAYGYTF. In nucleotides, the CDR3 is TGTGCCAGCAGTGATGGGGCTTATGGCTACACCTTC.

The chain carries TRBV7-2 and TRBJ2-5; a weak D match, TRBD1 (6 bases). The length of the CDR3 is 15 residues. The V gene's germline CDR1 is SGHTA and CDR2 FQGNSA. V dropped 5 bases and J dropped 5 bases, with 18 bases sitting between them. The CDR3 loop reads CASSIPPRGAETQYF. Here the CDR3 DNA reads TGTGCCAGCAGCATCCCACCCAGGGGTGCGGAGACCCAGTACTTC.

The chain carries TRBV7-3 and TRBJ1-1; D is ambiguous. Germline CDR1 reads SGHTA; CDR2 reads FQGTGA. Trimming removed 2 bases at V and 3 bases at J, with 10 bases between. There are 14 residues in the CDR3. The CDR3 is CASSLQTGDTEAFF. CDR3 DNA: TGTGCCAGCAGCTTACAAACCGGGGACACTGAAGCTTTCTTT.

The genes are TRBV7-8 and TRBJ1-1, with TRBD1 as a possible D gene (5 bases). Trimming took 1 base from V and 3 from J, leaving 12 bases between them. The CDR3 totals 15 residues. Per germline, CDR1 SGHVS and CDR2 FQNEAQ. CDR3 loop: CASSLVAGIYTEAFF. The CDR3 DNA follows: TGTGCCAGCAGCTTAGTCGCAGGGATCTACACTGAAGCTTTCTTT.

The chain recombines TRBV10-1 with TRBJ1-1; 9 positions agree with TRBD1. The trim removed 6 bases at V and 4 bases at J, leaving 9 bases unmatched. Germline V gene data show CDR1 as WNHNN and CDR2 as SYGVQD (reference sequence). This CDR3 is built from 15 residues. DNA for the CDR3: TGCGCCAGCAGCGCCGGGACAGGGAAGTTCACTGAAGCTTTCTTT. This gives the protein CASSAGTGKFTEAFF.

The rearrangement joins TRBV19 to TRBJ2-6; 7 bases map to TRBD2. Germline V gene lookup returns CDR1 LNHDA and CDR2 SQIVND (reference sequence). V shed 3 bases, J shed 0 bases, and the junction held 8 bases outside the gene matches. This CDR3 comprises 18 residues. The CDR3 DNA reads TGTGCCAGTAGTATTTTCGAGACGGGGGGCTCTGGGGCCAACGTCCTGACTTTC. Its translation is CASSIFETGGSGANVLTF.